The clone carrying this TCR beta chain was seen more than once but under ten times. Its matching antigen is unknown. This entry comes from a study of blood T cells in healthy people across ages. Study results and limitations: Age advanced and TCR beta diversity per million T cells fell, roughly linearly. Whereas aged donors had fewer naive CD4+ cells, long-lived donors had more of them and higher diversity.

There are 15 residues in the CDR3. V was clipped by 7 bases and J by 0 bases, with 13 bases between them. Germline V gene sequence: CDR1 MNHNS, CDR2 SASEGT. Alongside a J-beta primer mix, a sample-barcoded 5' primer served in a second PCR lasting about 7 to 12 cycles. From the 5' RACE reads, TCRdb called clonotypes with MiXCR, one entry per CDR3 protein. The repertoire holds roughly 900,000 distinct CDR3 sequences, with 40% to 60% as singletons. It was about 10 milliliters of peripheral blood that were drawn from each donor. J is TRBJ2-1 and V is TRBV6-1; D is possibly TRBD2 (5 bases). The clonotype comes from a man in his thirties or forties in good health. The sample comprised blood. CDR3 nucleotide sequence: TGTGCCAGCATGATAGGACTCAGCTCCTACAATGAGCAGTTCTTC. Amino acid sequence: CASMIGLSSYNEQFF.